The 20 T cell receptor beta chains in this list originate from one sample, sequenced in a study of tumor-infiltrating lymphocytes in primary liver carcinoma. TCR beta cDNA was prepared out of 450 to 500 ng total RNA by means of a constant-region primer. Three nested multiplex PCR rounds, a slightly modified ARM-PCR, produced the libraries for TCR beta. TRBV1-TRBV30 forward primers paired with a C-beta reverse primer drove the first two PCR rounds, about 9 cycles each. TCRdb independently ran MiXCR on the multiplex PCR reads; one entry per CDR3 protein. The sample includes about 41,000 distinct CDR3 sequences, over 70% seen only once; the top ten take 19%. Co-extracted RNA and DNA came from roughly 20-30 mg of unsorted bulk tissue. Input material: liver tumor tissue from sampling region 2. Specified subset: tumor region T2, inferior pole. The receptors were gathered from a man aged 35 to 55 with primary liver carcinoma and hepatitis B virus infection.

Details on this clonotype: One junction end does not reproduce the germline sequence, and a read error may be involved. The V and J genes are TRBV14 and TRBJ2-1; 12 nucleotides match TRBD2. Per the germline V gene, CDR1 is SGHDN and CDR2 is FVKESK. This CDR3 has 13 residues. DNA of the CDR3: TGTGTCAGCAGCCAACTAGCGGGAGGAGGGCAGTTCTTC. This sequence encodes CVSSQLAGGGQFF.

With respect to this clonotype: A read error may account for a junction end that differs from germline. The chain links TRBV6-4 to TRBJ2-3; D is unclear. This CDR3 is built from 14 residues. Germline V gives CDR1 MRHNA, CDR2 SNTAGT. CDR3 amino acids: CVSAASKSTDTQYF. The CDR3 nucleotides are TGTGTCAGCGCCGCCTCCAAAAGCACAGATACGCAGTATTTT.

This chain joins TRBV11-2 and TRBJ1-2; 11 bases map to TRBD1. This CDR3 region has 18 residues. Per the germline V gene, CDR1 is SGHAT and CDR2 is FQNNGV. Trimming removed 9 bases from V and 6 bases from J; junction bases left unmatched: 21. CDR3 DNA sequence: TGTGCCAGAAGCAGGTCCTCCGGGACAGGGGGTGCTGGGGATGGCTACACCTTC. It encodes CARSRSSGTGGAGDGYTF.

Note on this clonotype: One end of the junction is discordant with germline, which a read error may explain. The CDR3 DNA is TGTGCCAGCAGCCCCCCGTCGGGACTCTGGAACACCGGGGACCTGTTTTTT. As protein: CASSPPSGLWNTGDLFF. The chain links TRBV6-2 or TRBV6-3 to TRBJ2-2; possible D gene TRBD2, 6 bases. This CDR3 contains 17 residues. Germline assignment: CDR1 MNHEY and CDR2 SVGEGT.

In regard to this clonotype: An end of the junction does not agree with germline; a read error may underlie this. V usage is TRBV12-3 or TRBV12-4 and J usage is TRBJ2-1; D perhaps matches TRBD1 (6 bases). The CDR3 consists of 13 residues. The CDR3 is CVSSLGQNDEQFF. CDR3 coding DNA: TGTGTCAGCAGTCTCGGACAGAACGATGAACAGTTCTTC.

A single count supports this clonotype. This is likely a read error, given that the CDR3 carries no conserved phenylalanine or tryptophan at its end. This rearrangement joins TRBV5-8 to TRBJ2-3; D is ambiguous. The length of the CDR3 is 13 residues. The germline V gene has CDR1 SGHTS and CDR2 YDEGEE. The CDR3 nucleotides are TGTGCCAGCAGCACTCCGGGTATAGATACACAGTATGTT. Translated: CASSTPGIDTQYV.

This clonotype was observed many times. The chain recombines TRBV7-2 with TRBJ2-1; 7 bases map to TRBD2. Germline-derived CDR1 and CDR2 are SGHTA and FQGNSA. Trimming removed 1 base from V and 2 bases from J; junction bases left unmatched: 5. The CDR3 is made up of 16 amino acids. The CDR3 sequence: CASSLVGGRTYNEQFF. In nucleotides, the CDR3 is TGTGCCAGCAGCTTAGTAGGCGGGAGAACCTACAATGAGCAGTTCTTC.

On this clonotype: A junction end diverges from the germline sequence, so it may reflect a read error. The V gene is TRBV11-2, the J gene TRBJ2-7; 8 bases are a match to TRBD2. The CDR3 spans 16 residues. Per the germline V gene, CDR1 is SGHAT and CDR2 is FQNNGV. The CDR3 spells CASRAGAGEGSYEQCF. Written as DNA, the CDR3 is TGTGCCAGCAGGGCGGGAGCGGGAGAAGGATCTTACGAACAGTGCTTC.

This clonotype was recorded many times. The V and J genes are TRBV7-9 and TRBJ2-3, with 8 bases aligning to TRBD2. This CDR3 is built from 15 residues. The germline V gene encodes CDR1 SEHNR and CDR2 FQNEAQ (reference sequence). V shed 3 bases, J shed 1 base, and the junction held 3 bases outside the gene matches. The CDR3 DNA follows: TGTGCCAGCAGCTTTGCGACTAGCGGCACAGATACGCAGTATTTT. Translating it yields CASSFATSGTDTQYF.

This chain uses TRBV5-5 with TRBJ2-7, with D possibly being TRBD2 (6 bases). The V end was cut by 6 bases, the J end by 3 bases, with 19 bases between. The CDR3 contains 15 residues. Germline V gene sequence: CDR1 SGHKS, CDR2 YYEKEE (reference sequence). The CDR3 DNA sequence: TGTGCCAGCAACTTAGGCGGGACCATTCGCTACGAGCAGTACTTC. This translates into CASNLGGTIRYEQYF.

This clonotype appeared a few times. One end of the junction varies from germline; a read error may be responsible. The CDR3 coding sequence is TGCAGTGCTCCGAGAAGGCTAACAGATATGCAGTATTTT. It yields the protein CSAPRRLTDMQYF. V is TRBV20-1 and J is TRBJ2-3; D gene uncertain. The CDR3 length is 13 residues. Germline CDR1 DFQATT, CDR2 SNEGSKA (reference sequence).

Concerning this clonotype itself: This CDR3 is missing its conserved last phenylalanine or tryptophan, likely due to a read error. The J gene is TRBJ2-6, the V gene TRBV6-1; 7 positions agree with TRBD1. CDR3 length: 18 residues. From germline, CDR1 is MNHNS and CDR2 SASEGT. After removal of 6 bases from V and 0 bases from J, the junction contained 11 bases not matched to a gene. Written as DNA, the CDR3 is TGTGCCAGCAGACCCCTTAGAGGGGGCTTCTCTGGGGCCAACGTCCTGACTCTC. This gives the protein CASRPLRGGFSGANVLTL.

This sequence joins TRBV6-9 and TRBJ2-2; D might be TRBD1 or TRBD2, each matching 5 bases. V was trimmed by 8 bases and J by 17 bases, leaving 24 bases between them. The CDR3 covers 13 residues. In germline, CDR1 is MNHGY, CDR2 SVAAGI. The CDR3 is CASAMVDTGELFF. The DNA of the CDR3 is TGTGCCAGCGCCATGGTGGACACCGGGGAACTATTTTTT.

Concerning this clonotype itself: It is likely a read error, because the conserved phenylalanine at the end of the CDR3 is missing. This chain uses TRBV6-6 with TRBJ1-1, with TRBD1 as a possible D gene (6 bases). The CDR3 loop spans 14 amino acids. Germline CDR1 MNHNY, CDR2 SVGAGI (reference sequence). For the CDR3, the DNA is TGTGCCAACCAATCCACAGGGATGAAGACTGAAGCTTTCATT. This codes for CANQSTGMKTEAFI.

A word on this clonotype: One end of the junction is discordant with germline, which a read error may explain. The J gene is TRBJ2-5, the V gene TRBV29-1, with 7 bases that match TRBD2. Germline V gives CDR1 SQVTM, CDR2 ANQGSEA. The CDR3 contains 13 residues. CDR3 DNA: TGCGGCGTTGTCGACGGGAGGCAAGAGACACAGTACTTC. Protein product: CGVVDGRQETQYF.

This clonotype appeared many times. The CDR3 protein is CASRIQADGTEAFF. CDR3 nucleotides: TGTGCCAGTCGAATACAGGCGGACGGGACTGAAGCTTTCTTT. This chain links TRBV19 with TRBJ1-1; D may be TRBD1 (5 bases). The CDR3 is 14 amino acids. Germline loops: CDR1 LNHDA, CDR2 SQIVND (reference sequence). V gave up 8 bases and J gave up 5 bases, with 18 bases separating them. The full variable domain, its missing parts supplied by reference TRBV19 and TRBJ1-1, is DGGITQSPKYLFRKEGQNVTLSCEQNLNHDAMYWYRQDPGQGLRLIYYSQIVNDFQKGDIAEGYSVSREKKESFPLTVTSAQKNPTAFYLCASRIQADGTEAFFGQGTRLTVV.

There are a few counts of this clonotype. The chain links TRBV7-3 to TRBJ2-5; D may be TRBD2 (6 bases). Germline CDR1 reads SGHTA; CDR2 reads FQGTGA. The CDR3 loop spans 14 amino acids. Trimming pared 5 bases from V and 4 bases from J, leaving 14 bases between. For the CDR3, the DNA is TGTGCCAGCAGCCCGGACTACCGGGGAGAGACCCAGTACTTC. It yields the protein CASSPDYRGETQYF.

In this sample, this clonotype turned up once. The chain couples TRBV5-4 to TRBJ1-2; D is possibly TRBD1 (5 bases). Looked up from germline, CDR1 is SGHNT and CDR2 is YYREEE (reference sequence). With 10 bases removed from V and 3 bases from J, the gap between germline ends came to 19 bases. This CDR3 is 14 amino acids long. CDR3 in amino acids: CAAGGRQGDYGYTF. The CDR3 nucleotides read TGTGCCGCCGGTGGTAGACAAGGGGACTATGGCTACACCTTC.

This clonotype appeared a few times. V gene TRBV2 combines with J gene TRBJ1-6; D is unresolved. Trimming took 8 bases from V and 7 from J, leaving 6 bases between them. Germline V gene lookup returns CDR1 SNHLY and CDR2 FYNNEI. CDR3 length: 11 residues. CDR3 amino acids: CASRSNSPLHF. CDR3 DNA sequence: TGTGCCAGCCGTTCCAATTCACCCCTCCACTTT. The complete variable domain, with remaining parts taken from reference TRBV2 and TRBJ1-6, reads EPEVTQTPSHQVTQMGQEVILRCVPISNHLYFYWYRQILGQKVEFLVSFYNNEISEKSEIFDDQFSVERPDGSNFTLKIRSTKLEDSAMYFCASRSNSPLHFGNGTRLTVT.

For this clonotype: One junction end disagrees with the germline gene, perhaps due to a read error. This chain joins TRBV28 and TRBJ2-7; no clear D. The CDR3 sequence is 13 residues long. Germline V gene lookup returns CDR1 MDHEN and CDR2 SYDVKM. The CDR3 DNA is TGTGCCAGCAGTCTAATTGGGTCCTACGAGCAGCACTTC. Its protein product is CASSLIGSYEQHF.